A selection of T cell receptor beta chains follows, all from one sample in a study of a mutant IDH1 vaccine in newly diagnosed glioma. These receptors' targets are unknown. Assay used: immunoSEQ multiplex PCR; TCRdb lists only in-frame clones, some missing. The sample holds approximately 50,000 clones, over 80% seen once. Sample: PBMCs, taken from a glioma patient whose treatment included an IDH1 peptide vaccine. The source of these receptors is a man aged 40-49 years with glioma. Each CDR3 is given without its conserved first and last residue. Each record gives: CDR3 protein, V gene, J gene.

ASSEAGGGWQPQH	TRBV6-1	TRBJ1-5
ASRPGGQAAWEKLF	TRBV5-1	TRBJ1-4
ASSSQRRGRAPEQY	TRBV5-6	TRBJ2-7
ASSIISGNTIY	TRBV19	TRBJ1-3
ATQTGDTEAF	TRBV6-5	TRBJ1-1
ASSPGDLRAYEQY	TRBV5-5	TRBJ2-7
ASSSRLGGGRGYEQY	TRBV7-6	TRBJ2-7
ASSADRRGNTIY	TRBV9	TRBJ1-3
ASSLMPDTQY	TRBV7-9	TRBJ2-3
ASSVGQSNEKLF	TRBV9	TRBJ1-4
ASLPVTGFGYT	TRBV2	TRBJ1-2
ASSVAGTSYEQY	TRBV9	TRBJ2-7
ASSVEPAGGSDTQY	TRBV9	TRBJ2-3
ASSTGQNTEAF	TRBV18	TRBJ1-1
ASRMDGNTHQPQH	TRBV6-5	TRBJ1-5
ASSLRGVGWETQY	TRBV27	TRBJ2-5
ASSFTQPQH	TRBV5-8	TRBJ1-5
ASSVMGSPDTQY	TRBV9	TRBJ2-3
ASRTAVLSDTQY	TRBV6-1	TRBJ2-3
ASSVGQGAYEQF	TRBV5-4	TRBJ2-1
ASSRGLPSTDTQY	TRBV7-9	TRBJ2-3
ASSAGQGFYEQY	TRBV5-5	TRBJ2-7
ASSKQESGANVLT	TRBV6-6	TRBJ2-6
ASSQDRRPNEQF	TRBV4-3	TRBJ2-1
ASSLFGPDAHEKLF	TRBV27	TRBJ1-4
ASSPPGDEQY	TRBV19	TRBJ2-7
ATSLYPSSTYEQY	TRBV5-4	TRBJ2-7
ASSVRGGGSNEQF	TRBV5-5	TRBJ2-1
ASIGTSGIPWREETQY	TRBV7-9	TRBJ2-5
ASTRWAGEDEQY	TRBV18	TRBJ2-7
ASSKAGEPYEQY	TRBV21-1	TRBJ2-7
ASSAPGTGVEKLF	TRBV18	TRBJ1-4
ASSTGTSGSGNEQF	TRBV7-2	TRBJ2-1
ASSEPGAGLYGYT	TRBV25-1	TRBJ1-2
ASSLNPGWANTEAF	TRBV27	TRBJ1-1
ASSQGVGEANIQY	TRBV4-3	TRBJ2-4
ASSQDRTGGGYT	TRBV4-2	TRBJ1-2
ASRGLAVTETQY	TRBV2	TRBJ2-5
ASCTGETQY	TRBV6-5	TRBJ2-5
ASSSGGFGEKLF	TRBV9	TRBJ1-4
ATSPKRGVWAGELF	TRBV15	TRBJ2-2
ASSFGLGGGRTYEQY	TRBV5-1	TRBJ2-7
ASSMDGAVFLPYRGNYGYT	TRBV19	TRBJ1-2
ASSLDGAYNEQF	TRBV5-4	TRBJ2-1
SVGDFEQY	TRBV29-1	TRBJ2-7
ASSEGLAGGSTQY	TRBV5-1	TRBJ2-3
ASSSGVGQV	TRBV5-4	TRBJ1-4
AISESGGSYEQY	TRBV10-3	TRBJ2-7
ASSSPGNTIY	TRBV27	TRBJ1-3
ASTTGRDRGDEQY	TRBV7-8	TRBJ2-7
ASSIIQSQPQH	TRBV19	TRBJ1-5
ASSPGLAGGPDTQY	TRBV6-6	TRBJ2-3
ASKRLAGPDTQY	TRBV27	TRBJ2-3
ASSPPLGVGDYGYT	TRBV27	TRBJ1-2